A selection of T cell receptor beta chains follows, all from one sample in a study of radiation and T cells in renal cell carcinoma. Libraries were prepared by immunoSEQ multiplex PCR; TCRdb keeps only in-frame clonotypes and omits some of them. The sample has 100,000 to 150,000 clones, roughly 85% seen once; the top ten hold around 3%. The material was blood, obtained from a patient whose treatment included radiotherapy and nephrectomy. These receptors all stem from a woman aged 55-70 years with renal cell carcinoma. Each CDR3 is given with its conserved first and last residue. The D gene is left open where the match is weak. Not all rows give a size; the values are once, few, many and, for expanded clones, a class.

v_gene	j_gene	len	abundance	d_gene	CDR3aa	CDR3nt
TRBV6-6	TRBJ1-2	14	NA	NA	CASTLVRTGDGYTF	TGTGCCAGCACCCTGGTTAGGACGGGCGATGGCTACACCTTC
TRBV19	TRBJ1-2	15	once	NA	CASSRGTSPNYGYTF	TGTGCCAGTAGCAGAGGGACTTCACCTAACTATGGCTACACCTTC
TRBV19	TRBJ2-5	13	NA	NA	CASSGGREETQYF	TGTGCCAGTAGTGGGGGACGGGAAGAGACCCAGTACTTC
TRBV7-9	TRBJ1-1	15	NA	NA	CAGIEEQGIPTEAFF	TGTGCCGGTATTGAGGAACAGGGCATCCCCACTGAAGCTTTCTTT
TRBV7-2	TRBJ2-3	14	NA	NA	CASSPLSSTDTQYF	TGTGCCAGCAGCCCCCTCTCCAGCACAGATACGCAGTATTTT
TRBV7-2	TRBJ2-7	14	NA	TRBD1	CASSYTGDVDEQYF	TGTGCCAGCAGCTACACAGGGGATGTGGACGAGCAGTACTTC
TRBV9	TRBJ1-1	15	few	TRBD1	CASSPTGGRGQEAFF	TGTGCCAGCAGCCCCACGGGGGGCAGGGGGCAAGAGGCTTTCTTT
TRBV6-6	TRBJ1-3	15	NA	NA	CASSHNRDRGNTIYF	TGTGCCAGCAGCCATAACAGGGACCGCGGAAACACCATATATTTT
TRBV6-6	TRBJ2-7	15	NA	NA	CASSYPSSSSYEQYF	TGTGCCAGCAGTTACCCTAGCAGTAGCTCCTACGAGCAGTACTTC
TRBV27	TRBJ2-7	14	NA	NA	CASTPQEGIYEQYF	TGTGCCAGCACCCCTCAGGAAGGAATCTACGAGCAGTACTTC
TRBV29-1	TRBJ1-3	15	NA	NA	CSVARTVDAGNTIYF	TGCAGCGTTGCAAGGACGGTTGATGCTGGAAACACCATATATTTT
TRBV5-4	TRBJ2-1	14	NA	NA	CASSLTGSYNEQFF	TGTGCCAGCAGCTTAACAGGGTCATACAATGAGCAGTTCTTC
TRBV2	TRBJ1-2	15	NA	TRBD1	CASSEARVQGAGYTF	TGTGCCAGCAGTGAAGCGCGTGTTCAGGGGGCAGGCTACACCTTC
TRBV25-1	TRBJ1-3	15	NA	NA	CASSESGGSGNTIYF	TGTGCCAGCAGTGAATCAGGAGGCTCTGGAAACACCATATATTTT
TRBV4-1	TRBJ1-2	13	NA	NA	CASRLDANYGYTF	TGCGCCAGCAGGCTCGACGCTAACTATGGCTACACCTTC
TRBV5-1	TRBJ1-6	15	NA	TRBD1	CASTHGQGLNSPLHF	TGCGCCAGCACCCATGGACAGGGTCTTAATTCACCCCTCCACTTT
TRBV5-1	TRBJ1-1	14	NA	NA	CASSGRLENTEAFF	TGCGCCAGCAGCGGACGGCTAGAGAACACTGAAGCTTTCTTT
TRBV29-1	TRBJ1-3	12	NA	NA	CSVGGSGNTIYF	TGCAGCGTAGGAGGGTCTGGAAACACCATATATTTT
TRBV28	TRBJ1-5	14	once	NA	CASSSHQGYQPQHF	TGTGCCAGCAGTTCCCACCAGGGCTACCAGCCCCAGCATTTT
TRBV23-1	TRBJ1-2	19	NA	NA	CASSQSSSQRRPFFYGYTF	TGCGCCAGCAGTCAATCGTCGTCGCAGCGGAGGCCTTTCTTCTATGGCTACACCTTC
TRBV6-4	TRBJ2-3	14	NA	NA	CASSRGGFTDTQYF	TGTGCCAGCAGCCGGGGCGGATTCACAGATACGCAGTATTTT
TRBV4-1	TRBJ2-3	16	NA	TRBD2	CASSQEGLAGADTQYF	TGCGCCAGCAGCCAAGAGGGGCTAGCGGGTGCAGATACGCAGTATTTT
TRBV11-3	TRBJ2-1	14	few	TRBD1	CASSLNRGANEQFF	TGTGCCAGCAGCTTAAACAGGGGAGCCAATGAGCAGTTCTTC
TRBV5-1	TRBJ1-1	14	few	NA	CASSLTGKNTEAFF	TGCGCCAGCAGCTTGACAGGAAAGAACACTGAAGCTTTCTTT
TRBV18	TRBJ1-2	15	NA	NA	CASSPYTHGEYGYTF	TGTGCCAGCTCACCATATACCCATGGCGAGTATGGCTACACCTTC
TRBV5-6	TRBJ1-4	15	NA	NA	CASSLGGLGNEKLFF	TGTGCCAGCAGCTTGGGAGGGTTGGGGAATGAAAAACTGTTTTTT
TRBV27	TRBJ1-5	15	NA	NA	CASSLFGYSNQPQHF	TGTGCCAGCAGTTTATTTGGGTATAGCAATCAGCCCCAGCATTTT
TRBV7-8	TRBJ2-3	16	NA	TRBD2	CASSLGSGSSTDTQYF	TGTGCCAGCAGCTTAGGTAGCGGGAGTAGCACAGATACGCAGTATTTT
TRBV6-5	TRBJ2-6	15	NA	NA	CASSQSYSGANVLTF	TGTGCCAGCAGTCAATCGTACTCTGGGGCCAACGTCCTGACTTTC
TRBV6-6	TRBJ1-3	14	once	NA	CASSQGVSGNTIYF	TGTGCCAGCAGTCAGGGAGTATCCGGAAACACCATATATTTT
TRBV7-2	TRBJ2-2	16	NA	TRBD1	CASSPQTGANTGELFF	TGTGCCAGCAGCCCCCAGACAGGGGCGAACACCGGGGAGCTGTTTTTT
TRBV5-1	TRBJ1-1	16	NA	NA	CASSFLGGRLNTEAFF	TGCGCCAGCAGCTTTCTCGGGGGACGGTTGAACACTGAAGCTTTCTTT
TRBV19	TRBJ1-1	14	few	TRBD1	CASSTDRADTEAFF	TGTGCCAGTAGTACGGACAGGGCGGACACTGAAGCTTTCTTT
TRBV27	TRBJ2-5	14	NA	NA	CASSLRDNQETQYF	TGTGCCAGCAGTTTAAGGGACAACCAAGAGACCCAGTACTTC
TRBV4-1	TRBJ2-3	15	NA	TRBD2	CASSPTSGGADTQYF	TGCGCCAGCAGCCCAACTAGCGGGGGTGCAGATACGCAGTATTTT
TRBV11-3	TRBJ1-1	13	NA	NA	CASSLSPFTEAFF	TGTGCCAGCAGCTTAAGCCCCTTCACTGAAGCTTTCTTT
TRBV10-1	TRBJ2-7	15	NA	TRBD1	CASSESGGPRDEQYF	TGCGCCAGCAGTGAGTCAGGGGGCCCCAGGGACGAGCAGTACTTC
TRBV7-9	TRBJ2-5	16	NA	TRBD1	CASNFSPRGQQETQYF	TGTGCCAGCAATTTTTCCCCCAGGGGGCAGCAAGAGACCCAGTACTTC
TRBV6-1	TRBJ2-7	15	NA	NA	CASSEGAGEAYEQYF	TGTGCCAGCAGTGAAGGGGCAGGGGAGGCCTACGAGCAGTACTTC
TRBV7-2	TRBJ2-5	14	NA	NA	CASTRGGLQETQYF	TGCGCCAGCACCCGTGGGGGCCTCCAAGAGACCCAGTACTTC
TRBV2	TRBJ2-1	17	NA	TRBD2	CASSETASGSSYNEQFF	TGTGCCAGCAGTGAAACGGCTAGCGGGAGCTCCTACAATGAGCAGTTCTTC
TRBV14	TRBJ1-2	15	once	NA	CASSPGDSQGYGYTF	TGTGCCAGCAGCCCGGGGGACTCACAGGGCTATGGCTACACCTTC
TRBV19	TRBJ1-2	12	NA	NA	CASSIPGYGYTF	TGTGCCAGTAGTATACCAGGATATGGCTACACCTTC
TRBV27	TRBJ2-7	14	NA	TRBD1	CASSPRDRPYEQYF	TGTGCCAGCAGTCCTCGGGACAGACCCTACGAGCAGTACTTC
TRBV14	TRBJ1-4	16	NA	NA	CASSQDGRGANEKLFF	TGTGCCAGCAGCCAAGACGGTCGCGGGGCAAATGAAAAACTGTTTTTT